A selection of T cell receptor beta chains follows, all from one sample in a study of beta chain features in type 1 diabetes. Generated by immunoSEQ multiplex PCR, the TCRdb table keeps only in-frame clones and is missing some. This sample has some 270,000 clones, with 11% found just once. Input material: naive CD4+ T cells from blood. These receptors all stem from a man aged 30 to 39 with type 1 diabetes. Each CDR3 is given without its conserved first and last residue. The order of the fields is J gene, V gene, CDR3 length, D gene, CDR3 protein. The D gene is left open where the match is weak.

TRBJ2-7 | TRBV5-1 | 12 | . | ASSPPSDVFEQY
TRBJ2-1 | TRBV7-3 | 13 | TRBD2 | ASSLGGGGTGEQF
TRBJ2-3 | TRBV29-1 | 10 | TRBD2 | SVLGGADTQY
TRBJ2-3 | TRBV18 | 11 | TRBD1 | ASSRTGPDTQY
TRBJ2-1 | TRBV7-9 | 14 | . | ASNHPGLQRGDEQF
TRBJ2-2 | TRBV29-1 | 12 | TRBD2 | SVGLAKNTGELF
TRBJ1-6 | TRBV13 | 13 | TRBD1 | ASSLRQGQGSPLH
TRBJ1-4 | TRBV6-1 | 12 | . | ASSMTATNEKLF
TRBJ1-6 | TRBV27 | 12 | . | ASSPGDPNSPLH
TRBJ2-1 | TRBV2 | 11 | TRBD2 | ASRLAGGDEQF
TRBJ2-2 | TRBV29-1 | 12 | . | SARRGEDTGELF
TRBJ1-5 | TRBV7-9 | 12 | . | ASSLYTQGEPQH
TRBJ1-1 | TRBV19 | 12 | TRBD1 | ASSVDRLNTEAF
TRBJ2-6 | TRBV19 | 15 | . | ASSIGRRGSGANVLT
TRBJ1-2 | TRBV7-9 | 11 | TRBD1 | ASSLGTGDGYT
TRBJ2-1 | TRBV5-1 | 12 | . | ASSLVGGAAEQF
TRBJ2-7 | TRBV29-1 | 12 | TRBD1 | SVGPRTGAYEQY
TRBJ1-1 | TRBV9 | 14 | TRBD1 | ASSERTGGSVTEAF
TRBJ2-7 | TRBV11-2 | 8 | . | ASSSYEQY
TRBJ2-1 | TRBV20-1 | 9 | . | SAGLIHEQF
TRBJ2-5 | TRBV7-9 | 13 | TRBD1 | ASSPGQGAGETQY
TRBJ2-5 | TRBV2 | 10 | TRBD1 | AGGQVEETQY
TRBJ2-5 | TRBV6-1 | 11 | . | ASTPVYQETQY
TRBJ1-6 | TRBV27 | 12 | TRBD1 | ASRGRGIISPLH
TRBJ2-3 | TRBV6-5 | 13 | . | ASSYSQRGTDTQY
TRBJ1-6 | TRBV27 | 13 | . | ASSFGGLFDSPLH
TRBJ2-5 | TRBV5-4 | 13 | . | ASSRQGGVEETQY
TRBJ2-6 | TRBV4-3 | 14 | TRBD1 | ASSQETGAGANVLT
TRBJ2-5 | TRBV18 | 11 | . | ASSQTEQETQY
TRBJ2-1 | TRBV27 | 13 | TRBD2 | ASSSVAGGYNEQF
TRBJ2-1 | TRBV14 | 9 | . | ASSRGPEQF
TRBJ2-3 | TRBV2 | 10 | . | ASSLQADTQY
TRBJ2-3 | TRBV2 | 14 | TRBD2 | ASGRTSGARTDTQY
TRBJ1-6 | TRBV27 | 14 | . | ASSFVGIDYNSPLH
TRBJ2-5 | TRBV29-1 | 7 | . | RSVGTQY
TRBJ1-5 | TRBV28 | 9 | . | ASSLRYPQH
TRBJ2-3 | TRBV7-9 | 13 | TRBD1 | ASSLRTGGQDTQY
TRBJ1-1 | TRBV6-5 | 11 | . | ASRLGRGSEAF
TRBJ2-7 | TRBV27 | 11 | TRBD2 | ASGGLAAYEQY
TRBJ2-1 | TRBV19 | 11 | . | ASSIAIGGEQF
TRBJ1-1 | TRBV11-2 | 14 | . | ASSRVDGGRNTEAF
TRBJ1-1 | TRBV11-2 | 13 | . | ASSPSIGDNFEAF
TRBJ2-7 | TRBV2 | 12 | TRBD2 | ASNLAGGRYEQY
TRBJ1-6 | TRBV4-2 | 14 | . | ASSRPSTAGNSPLH
TRBJ1-2 | TRBV7-2 | 11 | . | ASSFSPNYGYT
TRBJ2-6 | TRBV7-2 | 13 | . | ASTFGSSGANVLT
TRBJ2-3 | TRBV29-1 | 11 | . | SAYSGGGDTQY
TRBJ1-2 | TRBV5-1 | 12 | TRBD1 | ASSLDRGNYGYT
TRBJ1-5 | TRBV19 | 10 | . | ASGTGRQPQH
TRBJ2-3 | TRBV14 | 10 | TRBD1 | ASSHGQGDEY
TRBJ2-1 | TRBV4-2 | 14 | . | ASSQEPGGVYNEQF
TRBJ2-7 | TRBV7-2 | 13 | TRBD1 | ASSVWTGGSYEQY
TRBJ2-1 | TRBV6-5 | 10 | . | ASSPTGNEQF
TRBJ2-7 | TRBV2 | 9 | . | ASRVSYEQY
TRBJ1-1 | TRBV5-4 | 12 | TRBD1 | ASSPGGFVTEAF
TRBJ2-7 | TRBV6-5 | 13 | TRBD1 | ASRNRDRGSYEQY
TRBJ2-2 | TRBV11-2 | 14 | TRBD1 | ASSAYRGPSTGELF
TRBJ2-7 | TRBV2 | 10 | TRBD1 | AGGTGRHEQY
TRBJ2-7 | TRBV28 | 12 | . | ASTMGGPRYEQY